The rows below give T cell receptor beta chains drawn from one sample of a study of metastatic and nonmetastatic thyroid tumors. TCRdb re-called the PCR reads with MiXCR. Of over 45,000 clones in the sample, approximately 20% are singletons; the top ten hold roughly 3.8%. Sample: blood. Source of these receptors: a male donor with papillary thyroid cancer or a benign thyroid nodule (not recorded which). Some clones in this sample may be carry-over from other donors' samples. CDR3s include the opening cysteine and the closing phenylalanine or tryptophan. Fields, in order: J gene, V gene, D gene, clone size, CDR3 protein, CDR3 DNA. A D gene is named only where the DNA matches it firmly. The listing skips clone size in some rows; elsewhere it reads once, few, many or a size class.

J: TRBJ2-5; V: TRBV3-1; D: TRBD2; size: many; CDR3: CASSQGVAGDQETQYF; DNA: TGTGCCAGCAGCCAGGGGGTAGCGGGGGACCAAGAGACCCAGTACTTC
J: TRBJ1-6; V: TRBV20-1; D: TRBD1; size: NA; CDR3: CSARPGRGRPYSPLHF; DNA: TGCAGTGCTAGACCAGGGAGGGGGCGTCCTTATTCACCCCTCCACTTT
J: TRBJ2-2; V: TRBV6-1; D: NA; size: many; CDR3: CASITGEAGELFF; DNA: TGTGCCAGCATAACAGGGGAGGCCGGGGAGCTGTTTTTT
J: TRBJ1-2; V: TRBV7-2; D: NA; size: NA; CDR3: CASSLGTGYHYGYTF; DNA: TGTGCCAGCAGCTTAGGTACAGGGTATCACTATGGCTACACCTTC
J: TRBJ2-7; V: TRBV30; D: NA; size: many; CDR3: CAWRSAGRNYYEQYF; DNA: TGTGCCTGGAGGTCGGCAGGGAGAAACTACTACGAGCAGTACTTC
J: TRBJ2-7; V: TRBV10-2; D: TRBD2; size: many; CDR3: CASSPGLAGFYEQYF; DNA: TGCGCCAGCAGCCCGGGACTAGCGGGATTCTACGAGCAGTACTTC
J: TRBJ2-2; V: TRBV6-1; D: TRBD1; size: many; CDR3: CASSETGQGGTGELFF; DNA: TGTGCCAGCAGTGAAACGGGACAGGGGGGCACCGGGGAGCTGTTTTTT
J: TRBJ2-2; V: TRBV6-1; D: NA; size: few; CDR3: CASNLVYSGELFF; DNA: TGTGCCAGCAACCTAGTTTATTCCGGGGAGCTGTTTTTT
J: TRBJ2-7; V: TRBV11-2; D: NA; size: NA; CDR3: CASSTRGAGYEQYF; DNA: TGTGCCAGCAGCACCAGGGGTGCGGGGTACGAGCAGTACTTC
J: TRBJ2-7; V: TRBV6-6; D: TRBD2; size: many; CDR3: CASSYRTSGSISYEQYF; DNA: TGTGCCAGCAGTTACAGGACTAGCGGGAGCATTTCATACGAGCAGTACTTC
J: TRBJ1-6; V: TRBV9; D: NA; size: few; CDR3: CASSQGWQTNSPLHF; DNA: TGTGCCAGCAGCCAGGGTTGGCAGACAAATTCACCCCTCCACTTT
J: TRBJ2-3; V: TRBV18; D: NA; size: NA; CDR3: CTSSPDSVADTRYF; DNA: TGTACCAGCTCACCAGACTCGGTGGCAGATACGCGGTATTTT
J: TRBJ1-5; V: TRBV30; D: NA; size: many; CDR3: CACVGANGVQPQHF; DNA: TGTGCCTGTGTCGGGGCCAACGGGGTTCAGCCCCAGCATTTT
J: TRBJ2-5; V: TRBV19; D: NA; size: many; CDR3: CASSKGQETQYF; DNA: TGTGCCAGTAGTAAGGGCCAAGAGACCCAGTACTTC
J: TRBJ1-4; V: TRBV4-1; D: NA; size: many; CDR3: CASSQGRGVPEKLFF; DNA: TGCGCCAGCAGCCAAGGCCGGGGGGTTCCTGAAAAACTGTTTTTT
J: TRBJ2-2; V: TRBV11-1; D: NA; size: many; CDR3: CASSLGTTFGELFF; DNA: TGTGCCAGCAGCTTAGGGACCACGTTTGGGGAGCTGTTTTTT
J: TRBJ2-5; V: TRBV20-1; D: TRBD2; size: NA; CDR3: CSATGLAANRETQYF; DNA: TGCAGTGCTACTGGACTAGCGGCGAATCGGGAGACCCAGTACTTC
J: TRBJ2-7; V: TRBV4-1; D: NA; size: many; CDR3: CASSPAGGLERYEQYF; DNA: TGCGCCAGCAGCCCCGCTGGTGGGCTCGAAAGATACGAGCAGTACTTC
J: TRBJ2-1; V: TRBV19; D: NA; size: few; CDR3: CASSTGLGVNEQFF; DNA: TGTGCCAGTAGCACAGGCCTTGGCGTCAATGAGCAGTTCTTC
J: TRBJ2-2; V: TRBV5-1; D: NA; size: NA; CDR3: CASSVLEAGELFF; DNA: TGCGCCAGCAGCGTTTTAGAAGCCGGGGAGCTGTTTTTT
J: TRBJ2-7; V: TRBV5-1; D: NA; size: NA; CDR3: CASSLVAVGFYEQYF; DNA: TGCGCCAGCAGCTTGGTGGCTGTTGGGTTCTACGAGCAGTACTTC
J: TRBJ2-7; V: TRBV19; D: TRBD1; size: many; CDR3: CASSTPGQGANEQYF; DNA: TGTGCCAGTAGCACCCCCGGACAGGGGGCGAACGAGCAGTACTTC
J: TRBJ2-3; V: TRBV11-1; D: NA; size: NA; CDR3: CASSLARSSADTQYF; DNA: TGTGCCAGCAGCTTAGCGCGGTCTAGCGCAGATACGCAGTATTTT
J: TRBJ2-2; V: TRBV7-3; D: NA; size: many; CDR3: CASSLIGTTNTGELFF; DNA: TGTGCCAGCAGCTTAATAGGGACGACGAACACCGGGGAGCTGTTTTTT
J: TRBJ2-1; V: TRBV5-1; D: NA; size: many; CDR3: CASSLLTYPRGGLGNEQFF; DNA: TGCGCCAGCAGCTTGTTGACCTACCCCCGGGGCGGGCTGGGGAATGAGCAGTTCTTC
J: TRBJ2-3; V: TRBV28; D: NA; size: many; CDR3: CASRGTSTDTQYF; DNA: TGTGCCAGCAGGGGGACTAGCACAGATACGCAGTATTTT
J: TRBJ1-1; V: TRBV6-4; D: NA; size: many; CDR3: CASSASPTNTEAFF; DNA: TGTGCCAGCAGTGCCTCCCCCACGAACACTGAAGCTTTCTTT
J: TRBJ2-2; V: TRBV5-1; D: TRBD1; size: NA; CDR3: CASSSFGTGVTGELFF; DNA: TGCGCCAGCAGCTCTTTCGGGACAGGGGTCACCGGGGAGCTGTTTTTT
J: TRBJ2-1; V: TRBV5-6; D: NA; size: many; CDR3: CASSLRRNEQFF; DNA: TGTGCCAGCAGCCTAAGGAGGAATGAGCAGTTCTTC
J: TRBJ2-7; V: TRBV20-1; D: TRBD2; size: many; CDR3: CSALYVLAGDQQYF; DNA: TGCAGTGCCCTTTATGTCCTAGCGGGAGACCAGCAGTACTTC
J: TRBJ2-1; V: TRBV5-1; D: TRBD2; size: many; CDR3: CASSQTPLAARNNEQFF; DNA: TGCGCCAGCAGCCAGACCCCACTAGCGGCAAGAAACAATGAGCAGTTCTTC
J: TRBJ2-1; V: TRBV5-6; D: TRBD2; size: NA; CDR3: CASSWGGSPSYNEQFF; DNA: TGTGCCAGCAGTTGGGGAGGGTCCCCTTCCTACAATGAGCAGTTCTTC
J: TRBJ1-6; V: TRBV5-1; D: TRBD1; size: NA; CDR3: CASSLGTGRSPLHF; DNA: TGCGCCAGCAGCTTGGGGACAGGGCGTTCACCCCTCCACTTT
J: TRBJ2-7; V: TRBV18; D: NA; size: many; CDR3: CASSPVTAYEQYF; DNA: TGTGCCAGCTCACCAGTGACAGCCTACGAGCAGTACTTC
J: TRBJ1-6; V: TRBV5-1; D: NA; size: many; CDR3: CASSLEGGSPLHF; DNA: TGCGCCAGCAGCTTGGAGGGGGGTTCACCCCTCCACTTT
J: TRBJ2-7; V: TRBV5-1; D: NA; size: NA; CDR3: CASNPTGRGSYEQYF; DNA: TGCGCCAGCAACCCTACTGGGCGGGGAAGCTACGAGCAGTACTTC
J: TRBJ2-1; V: TRBV20-1; D: NA; size: many; CDR3: CSAEGVYNEQFF; DNA: TGCAGTGCAGAGGGGGTCTACAATGAGCAGTTCTTC
J: TRBJ2-7; V: TRBV6-1; D: NA; size: NA; CDR3: CASSVRGALSYEQYF; DNA: TGTGCCAGCAGTGTGCGCGGGGCCCTAAGCTACGAGCAGTACTTC
J: TRBJ1-3; V: TRBV28; D: TRBD1; size: many; CDR3: CASSFWTGLSSGNTIYF; DNA: TGTGCCAGCAGTTTCTGGACAGGCCTTAGCTCTGGAAACACCATATATTTT
J: TRBJ2-3; V: TRBV20-1; D: TRBD1; size: many; CDR3: CSARDQGAGDTQYF; DNA: TGCAGTGCTAGAGACCAGGGGGCAGGAGATACGCAGTATTTT
J: TRBJ1-6; V: TRBV6-1; D: NA; size: few; CDR3: CASSAGPYNSPLHF; DNA: TGTGCCAGCAGTGCGGGACCTTATAATTCACCCCTCCACTTT
J: TRBJ2-3; V: TRBV27; D: TRBD1; size: many; CDR3: CASSLWGPGTGRGTDTQYF; DNA: TGTGCCAGCAGTTTATGGGGACCGGGGACAGGGAGGGGCACAGATACGCAGTATTTT
J: TRBJ2-1; V: TRBV10-1; D: TRBD2; size: many; CDR3: CASSELGGLAGGEQFF; DNA: TGCGCCAGCAGTGAGCTGGGCGGACTAGCGGGAGGTGAGCAGTTCTTC
J: TRBJ2-2; V: TRBV20-1; D: NA; size: NA; CDR3: CSAARGGRELFF; DNA: TGCAGTGCTGCCAGGGGTGGGCGGGAGCTGTTTTTT
J: TRBJ2-5; V: TRBV5-4; D: TRBD1; size: many; CDR3: CASSPTRQGEETQYF; DNA: TGTGCCAGCAGCCCGACCCGACAGGGCGAAGAGACCCAGTACTTC
J: TRBJ2-1; V: TRBV18; D: NA; size: many; CDR3: CASSPGRRNEQFF; DNA: TGTGCCAGCTCACCAGGGAGGCGGAATGAGCAGTTCTTC
J: TRBJ2-3; V: TRBV7-3; D: TRBD1; size: few; CDR3: CASSSTGTGADTQYF; DNA: TGTGCCAGCAGCTCCACCGGGACAGGGGCAGATACGCAGTATTTT